These 8 T cell receptor beta chains were all obtained from the same sample, sequenced in a study of blood T cell repertoires in COVID-19. The table came from immunoSEQ multiplex PCR; TCRdb's copy has only in-frame clones and leaves some out. The table shows fewer than 250,000 clones, with roughly four fifths occurring only once. Sequencing was performed on peripheral blood. The receptors stem from a woman aged 40-49 years with acute or convalescent COVID-19.

This rearrangement joins TRBV6-2 or TRBV6-3 to TRBJ1-2; D gene ambiguous. The CDR3 sequence is 13 residues long. Trimming took off 2 bases at V and 1 base at J, with 5 bases between the two ends. Germline V gene lookup returns CDR1 MNHEY and CDR2 SVGEGT. Here the CDR3 DNA reads TGTGCCAGCAGTTACGGCCTTAACTATGGCTACACCTTC. Its protein product is CASSYGLNYGYTF.

The CDR3 sequence is CASSSRSRGLDTEAFF. CDR3 DNA: TGTGCCAGCAGTTCCCGCTCTAGGGGGTTGGACACTGAAGCTTTCTTT. V is TRBV6-5 and J is TRBJ1-1; tentatively, D is TRBD1 (6 bases). Germline V gene data show CDR1 as MNHEY and CDR2 as SVGAGI. CDR3 size: 16 residues. The ends were cut back, 4 bases at V and 3 bases at J, with 18 bases in the middle.

This chain uses TRBV4-1 with TRBJ2-7; 12 positions agree with TRBD2. The junction had 14 bases not matched to a gene; V was cut back by 1 base and J by 7 bases. Germline V CDR1 and CDR2: MGHRA, YSYEKL. This CDR3 is built from 18 residues. CDR3 sequence (DNA): TGCGCCAGCAGCCAAGTAAGACTAGCGGGAGTTCCCCAGAAGGAGCAGTACTTC. This encodes CASSQVRLAGVPQKEQYF.

This chain uses TRBV18 with TRBJ2-7; no definite D call. Germline lookup yields CDR1 KGHSH and CDR2 LQKENI. Trimming cost V 1 base and J 4 bases, with 5 bases left between them. This CDR3 is built from 12 residues. The CDR3, as DNA: TGTGCCAGCTCACCACGAGGATACGAGCAGTACTTC. As protein: CASSPRGYEQYF. Full variable domain (rest looked up from reference TRBV18 and TRBJ2-7): NAGVMQNPRHLVRRRGQEARLRCSPMKGHSHVYWYRQLPEEGLKFMVYLQKENIIDESGMPKERFSAEFPKEGPSILRIQQVVRGDSAAYFCASSPRGYEQYFGPGTRLTVT.

The chain links TRBV3-1 (or the pseudogene TRBV3-2) to TRBJ1-1; D unclear. Germline V gene lookup returns CDR1 LGHDT and CDR2 YNNKEL (reference sequence). V lost 1 base, J lost 1 base, and 19 bases lay in between. The CDR3 contains 18 residues. The CDR3 here is CASSQGYQAPGWNTEAFF. Written as DNA, the CDR3 is TGTGCCAGCAGCCAAGGGTATCAGGCACCGGGATGGAACACTGAAGCTTTCTTT.

The chain links TRBV7-9 to TRBJ2-5; D may be TRBD1 (6 bases). The CDR3 extends over 14 amino acids. Germline assignment: CDR1 SEHNR and CDR2 FQNEAQ (reference sequence). V lost 1 base, J lost 1 base, and 7 bases lay in between. In DNA, the CDR3 is TGTGCCAGCAGCTTAGGACAGGCCCAAGAGACCCAGTACTTC. Protein product: CASSLGQAQETQYF.

V and J are TRBV27 and TRBJ2-3; a weak D match, TRBD2 (6 bases). CDR1 and CDR2 (germline): MNHEY, SMNVEV (reference sequence). The germline V and J ends were trimmed by 2 bases and 6 bases, with 15 bases remaining between them. The CDR3 covers 15 residues. The CDR3 DNA is TGTGCCAGCAGTTTAATGGGGGGAATGCCCGATACGCAGTATTTT. Its translation is CASSLMGGMPDTQYF.

CDR3 in DNA: TGTGCCAGCAGCTTAGGTTGGGGGGCCGGGGAGCTGTTTTTT. It codes for CASSLGWGAGELFF. The gene calls are TRBV7-8 and TRBJ2-2; maybe TRBD2 (6 bases). The CDR3 extends over 14 amino acids. Trimming took off 1 base at V and 6 bases at J, with 9 bases between the two ends. The germline gives CDR1 SGHVS, CDR2 FQNEAQ.